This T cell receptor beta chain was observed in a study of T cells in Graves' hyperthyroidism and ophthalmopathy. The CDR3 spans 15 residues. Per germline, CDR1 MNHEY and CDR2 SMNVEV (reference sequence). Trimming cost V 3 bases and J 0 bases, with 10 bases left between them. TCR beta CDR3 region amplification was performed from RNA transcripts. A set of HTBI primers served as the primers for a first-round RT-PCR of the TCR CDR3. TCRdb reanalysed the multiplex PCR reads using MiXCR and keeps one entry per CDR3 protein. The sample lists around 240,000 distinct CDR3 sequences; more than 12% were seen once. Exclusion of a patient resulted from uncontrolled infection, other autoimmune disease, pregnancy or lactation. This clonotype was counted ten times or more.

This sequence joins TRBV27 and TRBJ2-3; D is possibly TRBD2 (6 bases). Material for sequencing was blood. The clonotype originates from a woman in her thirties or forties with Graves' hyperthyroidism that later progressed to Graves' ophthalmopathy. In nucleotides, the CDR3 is TGTGCCAGCAGTTTCAGCGGGTTTAGCACAGATACGCAGTATTTT. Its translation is CASSFSGFSTDTQYF.